A selection of T cell receptor beta chains follows, all from one sample in a study of blood T cell repertoires in COVID-19. The repertoire was sequenced with immunoSEQ multiplex PCR; TCRdb's copy has only in-frame clones and lacks some. The sample holds 80,000 to 100,000 clones; roughly 80% are singletons and the top ten take about 4.1%. Sequencing used peripheral blood. The source is a man in his sixties with acute or convalescent COVID-19. Both conserved end residues are part of each CDR3. The D gene is left open where the match is weak. Some rows mark clone size as missing; the rest say once, few, many or name a class of expanded clone.

TRBJ1-3	TRBV11-2	-	-	TGTGCCAGCAGCCACCTATTTCGACGGGATCGAGCTGGAAACACCATATATTTT	CASSHLFRRDRAGNTIYF
TRBJ1-1	TRBV24-1	few	-	TGTGCCACCAGTGATGGGGCCTATGAAGCTTTCTTT	CATSDGAYEAFF
TRBJ2-7	TRBV27	-	-	TGTGCCAGCAGTCCGTCCGGCTACGAGCAGTACTTC	CASSPSGYEQYF
TRBJ2-7	TRBV11-3	-	-	TGTGCCAGCAACCCCCCCCAGGGCGGCGAGCAGTACTTC	CASNPPQGGEQYF
TRBJ2-3	TRBV3-1/TRBV3-2	-	TRBD2	TGTGCCAGCAGCGAGGGGACTAGCGGCACAGATACGCAGTATTTT	CASSEGTSGTDTQYF
TRBJ1-2	TRBV12-3/TRBV12-4	few	-	TGTGCCAGCAGTACAGGTCTTAGCTATGGCTACACCTTC	CASSTGLSYGYTF
TRBJ2-2	TRBV7-6	-	-	TGTGCCAGCAGCTTAGGTCTGGGTAGCCGGGGGACCGGGGAGCTGTTTTTT	CASSLGLGSRGTGELFF
TRBJ2-5	TRBV2	-	-	TGTGCCAGCAGTAAGGAACAGGGAGCCCAAGAGACCCAGTACTTC	CASSKEQGAQETQYF
TRBJ1-4	TRBV19	-	TRBD1	TGTGCCAGCCAGGGGGATAACACGGAAAAACTGTTTTTT	CASQGDNTEKLFF
TRBJ2-1	TRBV2	-	TRBD2	TGTGCCAGCAGGGGACTAGCGGGGGGCCCGAATGAGCAGTTCTTC	CASRGLAGGPNEQFF
TRBJ2-7	TRBV7-2	-	-	TGTGCCAGCAGCTTAGTGGTTTCACAGCACTACGAGCAGTACTTC	CASSLVVSQHYEQYF
TRBJ2-2	TRBV9	-	TRBD2	TGTGCCAGCAGCGTAGCACTAGCGGGAAACACCGGGGAGCTGTTTTTT	CASSVALAGNTGELFF
TRBJ2-7	TRBV6-2/TRBV6-3	few	TRBD1	TGTGCCAGCAGCATGACAGGGACCGAGCAGTACTTC	CASSMTGTEQYF
TRBJ2-7	TRBV13	-	TRBD2	TGTGCCAGCAGCTTAGCACAGGCAGCGGGATACGAGCAGTACTTC	CASSLAQAAGYEQYF
TRBJ2-3	TRBV10-3	-	TRBD1	TGTGCCATCAATGAACAGGGGGACGACGTATATGGTACGCAGTATTTT	CAINEQGDDVYGTQYF
TRBJ2-1	TRBV5-1	-	-	TGCGCCAGCAGCTTGGGGCAGAAGCAGTTCTTC	CASSLGQKQFF
TRBJ2-6	TRBV18	-	-	TGTGCCAGCTCACCCCGGGACAATCTATCTGGGGCCAACGTCCTGACTTTC	CASSPRDNLSGANVLTF
TRBJ1-1	TRBV6-5	-	-	TGTGCCAGCAGTAAACGAGGGATGAACACTGAAGCTTTCTTT	CASSKRGMNTEAFF
TRBJ2-7	TRBV12-5	-	-	TGTGCTAGTGGTTTGGAAGCTGGTGGCTACGAGCAGTACTTC	CASGLEAGGYEQYF
TRBJ2-1	TRBV5-5	-	-	TGTGCCAGCGACTTCACAGGTACTCATGGCAATGAGCAGTTCTTC	CASDFTGTHGNEQFF
TRBJ1-3	TRBV4-1	-	TRBD1	TGCGCCAGCAGCCAAGAGGGACAGCTCTCTGGAAACACCATATATTTT	CASSQEGQLSGNTIYF
TRBJ1-1	TRBV19	-	TRBD1	TGTGCCAGTAGCCTGACAGGGAACGCGAACACTGAAGCTTTCTTT	CASSLTGNANTEAFF
TRBJ1-3	TRBV7-2	-	-	TGTGCCAGCAGCCTTCAACCGGATTGGGGGGTGTCTGGAAACACCATATATTTT	CASSLQPDWGVSGNTIYF
TRBJ2-3	TRBV5-1	-	TRBD1	TGCGCCAGCAGCTTGAAGGGGGCGGAGAGAGATACGCAGTATTTT	CASSLKGAERDTQYF
TRBJ1-5	TRBV19	-	TRBD1	TGTGCCAGTAGTAGAACAGGGGGCGTTGGCAATCAGCCCCAGCATTTT	CASSRTGGVGNQPQHF
TRBJ2-7	TRBV12-3/TRBV12-4	-	-	TGTGCCAGCAGTTTAGACGGGTCCTACGAGCAGTACTTC	CASSLDGSYEQYF
TRBJ1-5	TRBV5-6	once	-	TGTGCCAGCAGCCTCCGGGCCCCGGAGGGGCCCCAGCATTTT	CASSLRAPEGPQHF
TRBJ2-1	TRBV24-1	once	-	TGTGCCACCAGTGATGCCTCTTCGAGGGTGAGTGAGCAGTTCTTC	CATSDASSRVSEQFF
TRBJ2-1	TRBV7-2	-	TRBD1	TGTGCCAGCAGCCCGTACAGGGGGCCATCCTACAATGAGCAGTTCTTC	CASSPYRGPSYNEQFF
TRBJ2-1	TRBV11-3	-	-	TGTGCCAGCAGCTTAGGCCGGGTCCTCCCCTACAATGAGCAGTTCTTC	CASSLGRVLPYNEQFF
TRBJ2-5	TRBV5-5	-	TRBD2	TGTGCCAGCAGCTTGGAGGCTAGCGGGAGCGCAAAGACCCAGTACTTC	CASSLEASGSAKTQYF
TRBJ1-2	TRBV7-9	-	-	TGTGCCAGCAGCCTGGACGACAGTAACTATGGCTACACCTTC	CASSLDDSNYGYTF
TRBJ1-3	TRBV9	-	-	TGTGCCAGCAGCATAAACGGGGACTCTGGAAACACCATATATTTT	CASSINGDSGNTIYF
TRBJ2-7	TRBV29-1	-	TRBD1	TGCAGCGTGATCAGACAGGGCCCTTACGAGCAGTACTTC	CSVIRQGPYEQYF
TRBJ1-2	TRBV6-5	few	TRBD1	TGTGCCAGCAGAGGGACAGGGAAAAACTATGGCTACACCTTC	CASRGTGKNYGYTF
TRBJ2-7	TRBV3-1/TRBV3-2	-	-	TGTGCCAGCAGCCCCACTAGCTACGAGCAGTACTTC	CASSPTSYEQYF
TRBJ1-5	TRBV7-2	-	TRBD1	TGTGCCAGCAGCTTGACCGGGACAGGGGGCAATCAGCCCCAGCATTTT	CASSLTGTGGNQPQHF
TRBJ2-7	TRBV7-9	-	TRBD2	TGTGCCAGCAGCTACCTTAGCGGGGTTACTGTTGAGCAGTACTTC	CASSYLSGVTVEQYF
TRBJ2-3	TRBV5-1	-	-	TGCGCCAGCAGCCAACACACAGATACGCAGTATTTT	CASSQHTDTQYF
TRBJ2-1	TRBV6-4	once	-	TGTGCCAGCAGTGTCGGGGGCAGCGGGATTGAGCAGTTCTTC	CASSVGGSGIEQFF
TRBJ1-1	TRBV4-1	-	-	TGCGCCAGCAGCCAAGCTTGGAGGAACACTGAAGCTTTCTTT	CASSQAWRNTEAFF
TRBJ2-3	TRBV7-3	few	TRBD1	TGTGCCAGCAGCTCTTCGGGACAGGGGATGGATACGCAGTATTTT	CASSSSGQGMDTQYF
TRBJ1-4	TRBV6-5	-	TRBD1	TGTGCCAGCAGTTACTCGGACAGGGGATGGGAAAAACTGTTTTTT	CASSYSDRGWEKLFF
TRBJ1-5	TRBV9	-	TRBD1	TGTGCCAGCAGCGTGGGACAGGGCGGCAATCAGCCCCAGCATTTT	CASSVGQGGNQPQHF
TRBJ2-7	TRBV19	-	-	TGTGCCACAGAGGGCGGGGAAACCTACGAGCAGTACTTC	CATEGGETYEQYF
TRBJ1-4	TRBV15	-	-	TGTGCCACCAGCAGAGACCAACAGCAGGCAACTAATGAAAAACTGTTTTTT	CATSRDQQQATNEKLFF